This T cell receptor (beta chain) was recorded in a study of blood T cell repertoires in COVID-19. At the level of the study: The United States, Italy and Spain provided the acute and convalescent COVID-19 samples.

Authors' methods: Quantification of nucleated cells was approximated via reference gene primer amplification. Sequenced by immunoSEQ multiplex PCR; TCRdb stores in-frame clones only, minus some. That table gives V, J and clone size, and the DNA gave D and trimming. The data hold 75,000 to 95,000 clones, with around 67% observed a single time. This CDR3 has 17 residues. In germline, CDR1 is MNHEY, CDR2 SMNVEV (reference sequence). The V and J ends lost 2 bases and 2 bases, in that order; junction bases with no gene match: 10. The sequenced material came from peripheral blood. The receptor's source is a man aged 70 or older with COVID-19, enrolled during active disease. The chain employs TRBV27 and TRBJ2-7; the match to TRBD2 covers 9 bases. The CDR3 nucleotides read TGTGCCAGCAGTTTAGTCGGGAGTTGGACTAGCGCCTACGAGCAGTACTTC. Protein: CASSLVGSWTSAYEQYF.